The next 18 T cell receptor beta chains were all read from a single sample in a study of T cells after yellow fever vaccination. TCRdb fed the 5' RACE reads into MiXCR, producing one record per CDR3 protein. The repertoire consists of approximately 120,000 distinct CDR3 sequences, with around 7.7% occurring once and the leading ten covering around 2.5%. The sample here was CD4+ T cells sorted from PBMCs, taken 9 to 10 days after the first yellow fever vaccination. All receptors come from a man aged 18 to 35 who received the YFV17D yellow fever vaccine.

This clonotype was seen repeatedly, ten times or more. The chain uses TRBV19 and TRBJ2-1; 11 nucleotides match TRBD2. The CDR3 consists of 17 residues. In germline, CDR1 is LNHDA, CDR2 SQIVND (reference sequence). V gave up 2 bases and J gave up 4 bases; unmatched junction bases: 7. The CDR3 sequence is CASSIRNSGGVYNEQFF. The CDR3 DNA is TGTGCCAGTAGTATAAGGAATAGCGGGGGGGTGTACAATGAGCAGTTCTTC.

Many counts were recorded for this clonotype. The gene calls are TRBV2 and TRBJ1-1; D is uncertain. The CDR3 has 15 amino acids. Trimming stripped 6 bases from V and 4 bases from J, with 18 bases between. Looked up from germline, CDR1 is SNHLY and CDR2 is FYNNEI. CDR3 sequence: CASRPRTGVVTEAFF. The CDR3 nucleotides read TGTGCCAGCAGGCCTCGAACCGGGGTGGTCACTGAAGCTTTCTTT.

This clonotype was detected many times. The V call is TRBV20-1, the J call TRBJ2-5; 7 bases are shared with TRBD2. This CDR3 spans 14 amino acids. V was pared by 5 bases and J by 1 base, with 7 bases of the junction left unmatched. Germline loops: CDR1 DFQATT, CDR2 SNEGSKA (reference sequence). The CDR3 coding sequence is TGCAGTGCTCGATTTGGGGGGGGCCAAGAGACCCAGTACTTC. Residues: CSARFGGGQETQYF.

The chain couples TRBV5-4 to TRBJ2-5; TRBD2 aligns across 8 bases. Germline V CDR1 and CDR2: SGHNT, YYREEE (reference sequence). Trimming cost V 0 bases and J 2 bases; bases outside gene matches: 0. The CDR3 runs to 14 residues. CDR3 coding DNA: TGTGCCAGCAGCTTGGGACTAGCGCAAGAGACCCAGTACTTC. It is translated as CASSLGLAQETQYF.

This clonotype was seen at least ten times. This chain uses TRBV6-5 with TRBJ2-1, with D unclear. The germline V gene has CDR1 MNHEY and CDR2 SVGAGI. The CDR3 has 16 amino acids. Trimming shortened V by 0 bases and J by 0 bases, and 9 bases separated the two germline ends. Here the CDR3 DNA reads TGTGCCAGCAGTTACTCGAGCCTGCGCTCCTACAATGAGCAGTTCTTC. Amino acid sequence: CASSYSSLRSYNEQFF.

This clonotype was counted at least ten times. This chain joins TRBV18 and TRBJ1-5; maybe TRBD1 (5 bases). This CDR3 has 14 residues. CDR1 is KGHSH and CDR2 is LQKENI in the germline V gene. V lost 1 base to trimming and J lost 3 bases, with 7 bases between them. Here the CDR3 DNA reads TGTGCCAGCTCACCACAGGGGATCAATCAGCCCCAGCATTTT. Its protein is CASSPQGINQPQHF.

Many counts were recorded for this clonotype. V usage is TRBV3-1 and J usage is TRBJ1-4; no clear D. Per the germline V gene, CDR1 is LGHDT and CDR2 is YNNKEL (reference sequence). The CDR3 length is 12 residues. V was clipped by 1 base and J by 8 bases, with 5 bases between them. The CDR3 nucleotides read TGTGCCAGCAGCCAAGTTTACGAAAAACTGTTTTTT. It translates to CASSQVYEKLFF.

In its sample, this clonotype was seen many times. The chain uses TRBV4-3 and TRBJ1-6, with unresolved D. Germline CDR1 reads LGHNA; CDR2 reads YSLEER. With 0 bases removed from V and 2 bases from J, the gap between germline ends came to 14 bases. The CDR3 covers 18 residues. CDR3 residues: CASSQDAMGYPYNSPLHF. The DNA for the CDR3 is TGCGCCAGCAGCCAAGATGCGATGGGGTACCCCTATAATTCACCCCTCCACTTT.

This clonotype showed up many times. The CDR3 region is CASSQDLRQVSGNTIYF. The DNA of the CDR3 is TGTGCCAGCAGCCAAGATCTCAGACAGGTCTCTGGAAACACCATATATTTT. This chain connects TRBV4-2 to TRBJ1-3; the D gene is possibly TRBD1 (6 bases). V was pared by 0 bases and J by 0 bases, with 12 bases between. Germline lookup yields CDR1 LGHNA and CDR2 YNFKEQ. The CDR3 contains 17 residues.

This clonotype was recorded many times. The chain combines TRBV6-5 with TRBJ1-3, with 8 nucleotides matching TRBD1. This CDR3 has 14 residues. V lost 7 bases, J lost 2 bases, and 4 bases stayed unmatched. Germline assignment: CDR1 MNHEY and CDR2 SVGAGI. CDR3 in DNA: TGTGCCAGCACCGAGGACAGGGCTGGAAACACCATATATTTT. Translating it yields CASTEDRAGNTIYF.

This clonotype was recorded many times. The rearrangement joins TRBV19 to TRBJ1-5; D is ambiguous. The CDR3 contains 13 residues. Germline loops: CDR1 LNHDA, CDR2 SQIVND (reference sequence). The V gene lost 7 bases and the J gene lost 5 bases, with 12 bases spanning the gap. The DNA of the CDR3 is TGTGCCAGTAATCTGGGCTGGGATCAGCCCCAGCATTTT. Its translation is CASNLGWDQPQHF.

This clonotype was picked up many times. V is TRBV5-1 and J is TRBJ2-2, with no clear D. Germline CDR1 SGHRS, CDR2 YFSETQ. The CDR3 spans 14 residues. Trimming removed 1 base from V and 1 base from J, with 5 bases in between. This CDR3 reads CASSLSGNTGELFF. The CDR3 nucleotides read TGCGCCAGCAGCTTGTCGGGGAACACCGGGGAGCTGTTTTTT.

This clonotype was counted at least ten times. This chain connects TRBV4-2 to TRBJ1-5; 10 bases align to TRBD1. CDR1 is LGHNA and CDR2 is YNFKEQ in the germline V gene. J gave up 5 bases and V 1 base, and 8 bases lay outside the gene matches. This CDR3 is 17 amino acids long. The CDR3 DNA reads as TGTGCCAGCAGCCAAGGGAGGGGGACAGGGGAGCATCAGCCCCAGCATTTT. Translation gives CASSQGRGTGEHQPQHF.

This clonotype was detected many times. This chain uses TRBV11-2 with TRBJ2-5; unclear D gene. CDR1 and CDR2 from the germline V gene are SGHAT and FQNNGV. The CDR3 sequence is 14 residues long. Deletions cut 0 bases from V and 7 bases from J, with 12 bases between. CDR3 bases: TGTGCCAGCAGCTTAGATCGACCAACGGGGACCCAGTACTTC. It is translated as CASSLDRPTGTQYF.

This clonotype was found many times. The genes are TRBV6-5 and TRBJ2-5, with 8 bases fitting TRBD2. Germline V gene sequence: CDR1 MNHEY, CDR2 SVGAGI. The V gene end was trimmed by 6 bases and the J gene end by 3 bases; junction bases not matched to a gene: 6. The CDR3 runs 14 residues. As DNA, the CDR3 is TGTGCCAGCAGGTCTACCGGGAGGGAAGAGACCCAGTACTTC. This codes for CASRSTGREETQYF.

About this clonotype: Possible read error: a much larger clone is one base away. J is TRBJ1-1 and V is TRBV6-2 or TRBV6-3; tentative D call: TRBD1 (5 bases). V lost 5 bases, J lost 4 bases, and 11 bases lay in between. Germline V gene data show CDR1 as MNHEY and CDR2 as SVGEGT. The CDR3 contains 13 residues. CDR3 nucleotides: TGTGCCAGCAGTGCGCAGGGTTTCACTGAAGCTTTCTTT. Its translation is CASSAQGFTEAFF.

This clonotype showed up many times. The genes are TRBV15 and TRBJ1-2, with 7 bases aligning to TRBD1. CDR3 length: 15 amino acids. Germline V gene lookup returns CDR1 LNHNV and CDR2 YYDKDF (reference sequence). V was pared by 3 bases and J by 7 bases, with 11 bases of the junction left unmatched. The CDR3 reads CATSSGSNRGGGYTF. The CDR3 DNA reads TGTGCCACCAGCAGCGGATCCAACAGGGGCGGTGGCTACACCTTC. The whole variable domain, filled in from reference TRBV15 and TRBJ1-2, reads DAMVIQNPRYQVTQFGKPVTLSCSQTLNHNVMYWYQQKSSQAPKLLFHYYDKDFNNEADTPDNFQSRRPNTSFCFLDIRSPGLGDTAMYLCATSSGSNRGGGYTFGSGTRLTVV.

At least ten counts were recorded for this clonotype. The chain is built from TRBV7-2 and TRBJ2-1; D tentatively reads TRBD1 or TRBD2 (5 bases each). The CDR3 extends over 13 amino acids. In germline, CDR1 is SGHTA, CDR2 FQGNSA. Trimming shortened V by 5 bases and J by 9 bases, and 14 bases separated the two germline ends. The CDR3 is CASSQLEGTEQFF. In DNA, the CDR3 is TGTGCCAGCAGCCAGCTCGAAGGGACTGAGCAGTTCTTC.